These 5 T cell receptor beta chains were sequenced from one sample in a study of CD8 T cells in ankylosing spondylitis. MiXCR was run by TCRdb on the 5' RACE reads, yielding one entry per CDR3 protein. The table records 150,000 to 200,000 distinct CDR3 sequences, approximately 20% of them present only once. Sequences were obtained from blood, either unsorted or a sorted T cell fraction (not recorded which). All receptors derive from a male donor with ankylosing spondylitis or in good health (not recorded which).

The table lists this clonotype with many counts. The chain links TRBV11-2 to TRBJ2-5, with unresolved D. Trimming cost V 5 bases and J 3 bases, with 4 bases left between them. Germline CDR1 and CDR2: SGHAT and FQNNGV. CDR3 length equals 11 residues. DNA for the CDR3: TGTGCCAGCAGCGTCAAAGAGACCCAGTACTTC. As protein: CASSVKETQYF.

The chain carries TRBV5-6 and TRBJ1-2; D remains ambiguous. CDR3 size: 14 residues. Germline CDR1 is SGHDT and CDR2 is YYEEEE. V lost 2 bases to trimming and J lost 4 bases, with 12 bases between them. This CDR3 is CASSFIIAGYGYTF. The CDR3 coding sequence is TGTGCCAGCAGCTTCATTATTGCCGGCTATGGCTACACCTTC.

The chain couples TRBV2 to TRBJ2-2, with 9 bases identical to TRBD2. Germline CDR1 is SNHLY and CDR2 is FYNNEI. The V gene end was trimmed by 8 bases and the J gene end by 7 bases; junction bases not matched to a gene: 17. CDR3 length: 17 amino acids. The CDR3 loop reads CASWSGGAGGPNGELFF. The CDR3 DNA reads TGTGCCAGCTGGTCAGGTGGTGCGGGAGGGCCCAACGGGGAGCTGTTTTTT. The variable domain in full, completed from reference TRBV2 and TRBJ2-2, reads EPEVTQTPSHQVTQMGQEVILRCVPISNHLYFYWYRQILGQKVEFLVSFYNNEISEKSEIFDDQFSVERPDGSNFTLKIRSTKLEDSAMYFCASWSGGAGGPNGELFFGEGSRLTVL.

This rearrangement joins TRBV7-8 to TRBJ1-2; no definite D call. This CDR3 has 14 residues. The V and J ends lost 5 bases and 2 bases respectively, with 12 bases between them. CDR1 and CDR2 (germline): SGHVS, FQNEAQ. The CDR3 DNA is TGTGCCAGCAGCCGAGGTGTGTCAAACTATGGCTACACCTTC. It codes for CASSRGVSNYGYTF.

This clonotype was found many times. This chain joins TRBV5-1 and TRBJ2-3; unclear D gene. Germline values: CDR1 SGHRS, CDR2 YFSETQ. The V gene lost 0 bases and the J gene lost 1 base, with 6 bases spanning the gap. CDR3 length: 14 residues. DNA of the CDR3: TGCGCCAGCAGCTTGGACGGGCGCACAGATACGCAGTATTTT. This encodes CASSLDGRTDTQYF.